Following are 21 T cell receptor beta chains from one sample sequenced in a study of blood T cell repertoires in COVID-19. The data were produced by immunoSEQ multiplex PCR, yet TCRdb's version contains in-frame clones alone and is incomplete. The sample includes about 260,000 clones, over 75% of them seen just once. Sequenced input: peripheral blood. These receptors all come from a human donor in a cohort sampled during active COVID-19.

The J gene is TRBJ2-7, the V gene TRBV7-2, with TRBD1 identical over 8 bases. This CDR3 contains 17 residues. Germline V gene lookup returns CDR1 SGHTA and CDR2 FQGNSA. Unmatched junction bases numbered 15, after V lost 3 bases and J lost 5 bases. CDR3 sequence reads: CASSFSARAGGQDEQYF. Written as DNA, the CDR3 is TGTGCCAGCAGCTTCTCCGCCCGGGCAGGGGGCCAGGACGAGCAGTACTTC.

The V and J genes are TRBV10-2 and TRBJ2-5, with a weak D call TRBD2 (7 bases). The CDR3 consists of 16 residues. V was shortened by 6 bases and J by 6 bases, with 23 bases between the two germline ends. From germline, CDR1 is WSHSY and CDR2 SAAADI. The CDR3 DNA follows: TGCGCCAGCAGCCCCTTAGGGGGGGGCCGTGGCAAGACCCAGTACTTC. Encoded protein: CASSPLGGGRGKTQYF.

This rearrangement joins TRBV2 to TRBJ2-5, with TRBD1 matching 7 bases. The CDR3 length is 12 residues. V gave up 6 bases and J gave up 2 bases; unmatched junction bases: 0. Germline V CDR1 and CDR2: SNHLY, FYNNEI. This chain's CDR3 is CASRGQQETQYF. The CDR3 DNA is TGTGCCAGCAGGGGACAGCAAGAGACCCAGTACTTC.

This rearrangement joins TRBV4-3 to TRBJ1-1; 12 nucleotides align to TRBD1. The CDR3 extends over 17 amino acids. Trimming at V came to 4 bases and at J to 11 bases, leaving 17 bases not matched to a gene. Germline CDR1 LGHNA, CDR2 YSLEER. CDR3 in amino acids: CASSPTDSGTGGLKAFF. As DNA, the CDR3 is TGCGCCAGCAGCCCGACAGATTCCGGGACAGGGGGCCTTAAGGCTTTCTTT.

The V call is TRBV19, the J call TRBJ2-7; 9 nucleotides align to TRBD1. The length of the CDR3 is 16 residues. V shed 5 bases and J 4 bases; nucleotides not matched to a gene: 12. CDR1 LNHDA and CDR2 SQIVND come from the germline V gene (reference sequence). CDR3 nucleotides: TGTGCCAGTAGTTCCGGGACAGGGCTGCGCAGGTACGAGCAGTACTTC. This translates into CASSSGTGLRRYEQYF.

Concerning this clone itself: A much more abundant neighbour one base away suggests this may be a read error. The same CDR3 is also encoded by other DNA sequences in this sample. This chain links TRBV7-2 with TRBJ2-7; 9 positions agree with TRBD1. CDR3 size: 14 residues. The germline gives CDR1 SGHTA, CDR2 FQGNSA. Trimming at V came to 3 bases and at J to 2 bases, leaving 2 bases not matched to a gene. As DNA, the CDR3 is TGTGCCAGCAGCTTGGGACAGGGAGCCTACGAGCAGTACTTC. Encoded protein: CASSLGQGAYEQYF.

This sequence joins TRBV18 and TRBJ1-6; 10 bases map to TRBD1. Germline CDR1 reads KGHSH; CDR2 reads LQKENI. The CDR3 contains 16 residues. V was pared by 8 bases and J by 7 bases, with 11 bases of the junction left unmatched. CDR3 amino acids: CASTRDRGPPNSPLHF. CDR3 DNA sequence: TGTGCCAGCACCCGGGACAGGGGCCCACCGAATTCACCCCTCCACTTT.

This chain uses TRBV27 with TRBJ2-7, with 7 bases fitting TRBD2. The CDR3 is 17 amino acids. The V segment lost 6 bases and the J segment 0 bases; nucleotides outside the gene matches: 14. Germline V gives CDR1 MNHEY, CDR2 SMNVEV (reference sequence). This CDR3 reads CASSPPAERDRSYEQYF. The CDR3 nucleotides read TGTGCCAGCAGCCCACCCGCGGAGCGGGACCGCTCCTACGAGCAGTACTTC.

The chain uses TRBV7-2 and TRBJ2-2; 8 positions agree with TRBD2. Per germline, CDR1 SGHTA and CDR2 FQGNSA. The CDR3 runs to 16 residues. V shed 1 base, J shed 9 bases, and the junction held 10 bases outside the gene matches. The CDR3 DNA sequence: TGTGCCAGCAGCTTAGTCGGGTGGCGGGGGGACCGGGAGCTGTTTTTT. This sequence encodes CASSLVGWRGDRELFF.

The rearrangement links TRBV30 to TRBJ1-4; no clear D. The CDR3 consists of 15 residues. Trimming shortened V by 0 bases and J by 0 bases, and 8 bases separated the two germline ends. CDR1 and CDR2 (germline): GTSNPN, SVGIG (reference sequence). The CDR3 here is CAWSVKTATNEKLFF. As DNA, the CDR3 is TGTGCCTGGAGTGTAAAAACAGCAACTAATGAAAAACTGTTTTTT. The full variable domain, completed using reference TRBV30 and TRBJ1-4, is SQTIHQWPATLVQPVGSPLSLECTVEGTSNPNLYWYRQAAGRGLQLLFYSVGIGQISSEVPQNLSASRPQDRQFILSSKKLLLSDSGFYLCAWSVKTATNEKLFFGSGTQLSVL.

For this clone: In the same sample, other DNA sequences code for this CDR3. The gene calls are TRBV27 and TRBJ2-7; D might be TRBD1 (6 bases). This CDR3 has 14 amino acids. Trimming stripped 3 bases from V and 1 base from J, with 10 bases between. Germline CDR1 MNHEY, CDR2 SMNVEV (reference sequence). As DNA, the CDR3 is TGTGCCAGCAGTTTGGGCACAGGGTCCTACGAGCAGTACTTC. It specifies CASSLGTGSYEQYF.

The rearrangement uses TRBV18 and TRBJ2-2; D perhaps matches TRBD1 (5 bases). Trimming shortened V by 0 bases and J by 0 bases, and 11 bases separated the two germline ends. This CDR3 is built from 17 residues. Germline lookup yields CDR1 KGHSH and CDR2 LQKENI. CDR3 nucleotide sequence: TGTGCCAGCTCACCACCTCTGCAGGGCGCGAACACCGGGGAGCTGTTTTTT. Its protein product is CASSPPLQGANTGELFF.

The chain recombines TRBV12-3 or TRBV12-4 with TRBJ1-2; the D is unclear. The V gene lost 6 bases and the J gene lost 4 bases, with 12 bases spanning the gap. The CDR3 has 13 residues. CDR3 protein: CASSPGAAYGYTF. The CDR3 DNA reads TGTGCCAGCAGCCCCGGAGCAGCCTATGGCTACACCTTC.

The rearrangement joins TRBV30 to TRBJ2-3, with TRBD2 matching over 8 bases. Germline CDR1 and CDR2: GTSNPN and SVGIG (reference sequence). This CDR3 has 12 amino acids. J gave up 9 bases and V 5 bases, and 7 bases lay outside the gene matches. The chain's CDR3 is CAWDTIAGTQYF. CDR3 sequence (DNA): TGTGCCTGGGATACCATAGCGGGGACGCAGTATTTT. Full variable domain (missing parts from reference TRBV30 and TRBJ2-3): SQTIHQWPATLVQPVGSPLSLECTVEGTSNPNLYWYRQAAGRGLQLLFYSVGIGQISSEVPQNLSASRPQDRQFILSSKKLLLSDSGFYLCAWDTIAGTQYFGPGTRLTVL.

The gene calls are TRBV6-1 and TRBJ1-4, with D perhaps matching TRBD1 (5 bases). Per the germline V gene, CDR1 is MNHNS and CDR2 is SASEGT. V was trimmed by 2 bases and J by 7 bases, leaving 14 bases between them. The CDR3 is 15 amino acids. CDR3 residues: CASSERGGNTEKLFF. CDR3 bases: TGTGCCAGCAGTGAACGGGGGGGGAATACTGAAAAACTGTTTTTT.

V is TRBV5-5 and J is TRBJ2-1; weak D call: TRBD1 (8 bases). Trimming removed 1 base from V and 4 bases from J, with 12 bases in between. Germline V gives CDR1 SGHKS, CDR2 YYEKEE (reference sequence). The CDR3 totals 15 residues. The CDR3 here is CASSLTGGGYNEQFF. CDR3 DNA sequence: TGTGCCAGCAGCTTGACAGGGGGAGGGTACAATGAGCAGTTCTTC.

The chain carries TRBV7-9 and TRBJ2-7; 9 nucleotides agree with TRBD1. The germline CDR1 and CDR2 sequences are SEHNR and FQNEAQ (reference sequence). With V trimmed by 4 bases and J by 1 base, 5 bases remained unmatched. The CDR3 extends over 15 amino acids. The CDR3 nucleotides are TGTGCCAGCAGCTATCGACAGGGGGTTTCCTACGAGCAGTACTTC. Translated: CASSYRQGVSYEQYF. The full variable domain, in which reference TRBV7-9 and TRBJ2-7 provide the parts outside the CDR3, is DTGVSQNPRHKITKRGQNVTFRCDPISEHNRLYWYRQTLGQGPEFLTYFQNEAQLEKSRLLSDRFSAERPKGSFSTLEIQRTEQGDSAMYLCASSYRQGVSYEQYFGPGTRLTVT.

The chain has TRBV4-2 and TRBJ2-7; 7 bases align to TRBD2. V trimming: 5 bases; J trimming: 2 bases; junction bases outside the gene matches: 15. The CDR3 sequence is 17 residues long. CDR1 is LGHNA, CDR2 YNFKEQ, per germline. CDR3: CASSSETGPSGPYEQYF. CDR3 in DNA: TGTGCCAGCAGCTCAGAAACGGGCCCTAGCGGTCCCTACGAGCAGTACTTC.

J is TRBJ1-2 and V is TRBV28; 8 bases are a match to TRBD1. There are 14 residues in the CDR3. Germline V gene data show CDR1 as MDHEN and CDR2 as SYDVKM. Trimming at V came to 6 bases and at J to 4 bases, leaving 7 bases not matched to a gene. The CDR3 sequence is CASSWAGQGYGYTF. CDR3 bases: TGTGCCAGCAGCTGGGCAGGACAGGGCTATGGCTACACCTTC.

The V and J genes are TRBV27 and TRBJ1-5, with D possibly TRBD1 on 5 matching bases. Germline loops: CDR1 MNHEY, CDR2 SMNVEV (reference sequence). Trimming pared 3 bases from V and 4 bases from J, leaving 10 bases between. CDR3 length equals 14 residues. CDR3 DNA sequence: TGTGCCAGCAGTTTTGGGAGGGGAAATCAGCCCCAGCATTTT. This sequence encodes CASSFGRGNQPQHF.

This chain links TRBV6-5 with TRBJ2-2; the D gene is possibly TRBD2 (6 bases). From germline, CDR1 is MNHEY and CDR2 SVGAGI. With 6 bases removed from V and 4 bases from J, the gap between germline ends came to 9 bases. The CDR3 is made up of 13 amino acids. CDR3: CASSLEGTGELFF. The CDR3 DNA sequence: TGTGCCAGCAGCCTGGAGGGCACCGGGGAGCTGTTTTTT.